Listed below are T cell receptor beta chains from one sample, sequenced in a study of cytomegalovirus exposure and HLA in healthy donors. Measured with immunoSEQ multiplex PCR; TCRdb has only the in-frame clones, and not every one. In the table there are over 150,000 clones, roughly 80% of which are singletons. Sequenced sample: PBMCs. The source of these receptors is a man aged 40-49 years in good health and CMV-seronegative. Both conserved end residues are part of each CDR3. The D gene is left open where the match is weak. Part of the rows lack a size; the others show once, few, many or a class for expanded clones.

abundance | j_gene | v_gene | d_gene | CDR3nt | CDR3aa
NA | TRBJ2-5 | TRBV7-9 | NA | TGTGCCAGCAGCGATGTGACAGGCCAAGGCCAAGAGACCCAGTACTTC | CASSDVTGQGQETQYF
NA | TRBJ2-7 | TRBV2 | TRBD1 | TGTGCCACCAACGACAGGGACCTTAACGAGCAGTACTTC | CATNDRDLNEQYF
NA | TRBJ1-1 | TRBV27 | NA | TGTGCCAGCAGCTCAGTGAACACTGAAGCTTTCTTT | CASSSVNTEAFF
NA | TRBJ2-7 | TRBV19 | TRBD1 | TGTGCCAGTAGTGAACAGGGGCGCCCCTACGAGCAGTACTTC | CASSEQGRPYEQYF
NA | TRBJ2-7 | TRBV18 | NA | TGTGCCAGCTCACCAGGCCTAGGGCAGGGCCACGAGCAGTACTTC | CASSPGLGQGHEQYF
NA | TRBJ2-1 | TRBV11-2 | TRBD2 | TGTGCCAGCAGCGCCACGACTAGCGGGGGGCCTAATGAGCAGTTCTTC | CASSATTSGGPNEQFF
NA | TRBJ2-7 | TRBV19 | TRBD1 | TGTGCCAGTAGCCCCGGGACAGGGGCGAGGGAGCAGTACTTC | CASSPGTGAREQYF
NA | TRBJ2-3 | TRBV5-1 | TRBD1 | TGCGCCAGCAGCTTGCGGGGACAGGGCACAGATACGCAGTATTTT | CASSLRGQGTDTQYF
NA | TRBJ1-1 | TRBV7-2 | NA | TGTGCCAGCAGCTTAGATACAGGAAAAACTGAAGCTTTCTTT | CASSLDTGKTEAFF
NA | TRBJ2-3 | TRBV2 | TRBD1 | TGTGCCAGCATGAGACAGGGAGGCACAGATACGCAGTATTTT | CASMRQGGTDTQYF
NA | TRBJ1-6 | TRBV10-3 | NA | TGTGCCATCAGAAAGAGGGATTCACCCCTCCACTTT | CAIRKRDSPLHF
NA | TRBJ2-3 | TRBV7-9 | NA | TGTGCCAGGGGGCTTGCGGGGGCCACAGATACGCAGTATTTT | CARGLAGATDTQYF
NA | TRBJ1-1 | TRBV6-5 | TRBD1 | TGTGCCAGCAGTACTACAGGGGGATGGACTGAAGCTTTCTTT | CASSTTGGWTEAFF
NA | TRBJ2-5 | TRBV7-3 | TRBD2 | TGTGCCAGCAGCTCTAGCGGGGGGATCCAAGAGACCCAGTACTTC | CASSSSGGIQETQYF
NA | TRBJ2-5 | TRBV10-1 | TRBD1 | TGCGCCAGCAGAAAAACAGGGGTCCAAGAGACCCAGTACTTC | CASRKTGVQETQYF
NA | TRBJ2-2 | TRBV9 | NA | TGTGCCAGCAGCGTTGAGGTTGGGGGGTCCGGGGAGCTGTTTTTT | CASSVEVGGSGELFF
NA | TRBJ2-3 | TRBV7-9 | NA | TGTGCCAGCAGCTCGCAGAACGGACTCTTCCGATTAGATACGCAGTATTTT | CASSSQNGLFRLDTQYF
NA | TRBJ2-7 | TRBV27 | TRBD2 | TGTGCCAGCAGCAGACTTCGAGCGGGGGGGCTCTACGAGCAGTACTTC | CASSRLRAGGLYEQYF
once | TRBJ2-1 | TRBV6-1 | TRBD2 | TGTGCCAGCAGTGCGGGACTAGCGGATGAGCAGTTCTTC | CASSAGLADEQFF
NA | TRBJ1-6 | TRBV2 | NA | TGTGCCAGCACGTGGGGGCTTCGGAATAATTCACCCCTCCACTTT | CASTWGLRNNSPLHF
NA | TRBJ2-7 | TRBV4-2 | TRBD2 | TGTGCCAGCAGCCAAGCGTCTAGCGGGTCCCACGAGCAGTACTTC | CASSQASSGSHEQYF
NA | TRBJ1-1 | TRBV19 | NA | TGTGCCAGTAGTATAGTCGCAGGCACTGAAGCTTTCTTT | CASSIVAGTEAFF
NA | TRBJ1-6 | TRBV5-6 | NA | TGTGCCAGCAGCTCCTCAAGCATGAGCTCCTATAATTCACCCCTCCACTTT | CASSSSSMSSYNSPLHF
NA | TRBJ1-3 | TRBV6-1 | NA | TGTGCCAGCAGCCTCCTTAGATCTGGAAACACCATATATTTT | CASSLLRSGNTIYF
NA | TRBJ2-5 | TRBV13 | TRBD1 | TGTGCCAGCAGCACCCAGACAGGGACCTTACAAGAGACCCAGTACTTC | CASSTQTGTLQETQYF
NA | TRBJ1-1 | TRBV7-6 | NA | TGTGCCAGCAGCTTAATTCCGGGACAAAACACTGAAGCTTTCTTT | CASSLIPGQNTEAFF
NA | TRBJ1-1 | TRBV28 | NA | TGTGCCAGCAGGTCTTCGGGGGGCACTGAAGCTTTCTTT | CASRSSGGTEAFF
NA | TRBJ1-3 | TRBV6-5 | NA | TGTGCCAGCAGTGACAGCGACTCTGGAAACACCATATATTTT | CASSDSDSGNTIYF
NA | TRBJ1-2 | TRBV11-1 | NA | TGTGCCAGCAGCTTACCCAGGCCCGGTGGCTACACCTTC | CASSLPRPGGYTF
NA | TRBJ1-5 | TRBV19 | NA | TGTGCCAGTAGAGCAGGTCATTATAGCAATCAGCCCCAGCATTTT | CASRAGHYSNQPQHF
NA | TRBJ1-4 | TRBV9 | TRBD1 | TGTGCCAGCAGCGTTCTTACAGGGGTGAATGAAAAACTGTTTTTT | CASSVLTGVNEKLFF
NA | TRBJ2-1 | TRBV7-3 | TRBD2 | TGTGCCAGCAGCTTAACGAGGACTAGCGGGGGCAATGAGCAGTTCTTC | CASSLTRTSGGNEQFF
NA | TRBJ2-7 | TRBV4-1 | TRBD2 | TGCGCCAGCAGCCAAGAACTAGCGGTATCCTACGAGCAGTACTTC | CASSQELAVSYEQYF
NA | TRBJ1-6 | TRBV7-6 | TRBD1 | TGTGCCAGCAGCTTGGGGACAGGGGGTTTGACACCCCTCCACTTT | CASSLGTGGLTPLHF
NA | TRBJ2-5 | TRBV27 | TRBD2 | TGTGCCAGCAGTAGGGCCGGGGGGACTAGGAGCGAGACCCAGTACTTC | CASSRAGGTRSETQYF
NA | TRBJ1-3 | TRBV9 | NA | TGTGCCAGCAGCGTAGACCCCGGGACACGGGAAGACACCATATATTTT | CASSVDPGTREDTIYF
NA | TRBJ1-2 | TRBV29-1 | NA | TGCAGCGTGTTACGGTCCGCCTATGGCTACACCTTC | CSVLRSAYGYTF
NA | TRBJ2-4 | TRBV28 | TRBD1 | TGTGCCAGCAGCCCCATACGGGACAGGGCCAAAAACATTCAGTACTTC | CASSPIRDRAKNIQYF
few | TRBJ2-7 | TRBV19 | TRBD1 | TGTGCCAGTAGTATTAACAGGGGGCGGGCCAACGAGCAGTACTTC | CASSINRGRANEQYF
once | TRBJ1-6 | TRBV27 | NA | TGTGCCAGCAGAACAGGGTTTAATTCACCCCTCCACTTT | CASRTGFNSPLHF
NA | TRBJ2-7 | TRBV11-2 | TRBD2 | TGTGCCAGCAGCTTCCGGCTAGCGGGGTACGAGCAGTACTTC | CASSFRLAGYEQYF
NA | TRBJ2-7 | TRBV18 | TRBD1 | TGTGCCAGCTCACCCGGAATGGGACAGCCCTACGAGCAGTACTTC | CASSPGMGQPYEQYF
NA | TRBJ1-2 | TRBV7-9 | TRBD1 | TGTGCCAGCAGCTTCCCCGGGACAGCTTATGGCTACACCTTC | CASSFPGTAYGYTF